This T cell receptor (beta chain) was retrieved from a study of tumor-infiltrating lymphocytes in primary liver carcinoma. Taking about 19-31 mg of unsorted bulk tissue, the authors co-extracted RNA and DNA. At sampling, these chronic HBV carriers had received no treatment. J lost 9 bases, V lost 3 bases, and 12 bases had no gene match. The CDR3 runs to 16 residues. Germline V lookup: CDR1 MNHEY, CDR2 SVGEGT. A primer in the constant region served to generate TCR beta cDNA from approximately 450 ng of total RNA. A slightly modified ARM-PCR protocol with three nested multiplex PCR rounds produced these TCR beta libraries. Two initial PCR rounds of around 9 cycles each paired TRBV1-TRBV30 forward primers with a C-beta reverse primer. TCRdb analysed the multiplex PCR reads with MiXCR anew, one entry per CDR3 protein. The profile shows some 30,000 distinct CDR3 sequences, about 82% of them singletons.

Sample: liver tumor tissue from sampling region 5. Subset specified: tumor region T5, tumor centre. This clonotype was obtained from a man in his forties with primary liver carcinoma and hepatitis B virus infection. The chain joins TRBV6-2 or TRBV6-3 to TRBJ2-2, with 8 bases identical to TRBD2. CDR3 DNA sequence: TGTGCCAGCAGTTATCGGCCAGCGGGAGCCGACAGGGAGCTGTTTTTT. Its protein product is CASSYRPAGADRELFF.